These 21 T cell receptor beta chains were all obtained from the same sample, sequenced in a study of OX40 agonist ivuxolimab in advanced cancers. Measured with immunoSEQ multiplex PCR; TCRdb has only the in-frame clones, and not every one. This sample has 50,000 or so clones, with around 89% found just once. The source material was CD4+ or CD8+ T cells sorted from blood, sampled in a trial of the OX40 agonist ivuxolimab. These receptor sequences come from an adult with an advanced solid tumor such as melanoma, head and neck, liver or kidney cancer.

The chain uses TRBV14 and TRBJ1-4; D not resolved. Deletions cut 2 bases from V and 4 bases from J, with 5 bases between. CDR1 and CDR2 from the germline V gene are SGHDN and FVKESK. This CDR3 is 13 amino acids long. The CDR3 sequence: CASSQTGNEKLFF. The CDR3 DNA sequence: TGTGCCAGCAGCCAAACCGGTAATGAAAAACTGTTTTTT.

The chain recombines TRBV9 with TRBJ1-4; D is possibly TRBD1 (6 bases). This CDR3 comprises 15 residues. Germline values: CDR1 SGDLS, CDR2 YYNGEE. Trimming took 4 bases from V and 3 from J, leaving 13 bases between them. The CDR3 reads CASSLTTGANEKLFF. The CDR3 region has the DNA TGTGCCAGCAGCCTCACGACAGGTGCTAATGAAAAACTGTTTTTT.

The rearrangement uses TRBV13 and TRBJ2-7; 10 bases are shared with TRBD1. Germline CDR1 reads PRHDT; CDR2 reads FYEKMQ (reference sequence). CDR3 length: 15 amino acids. V shed 1 base and J 3 bases; nucleotides not matched to a gene: 3. In nucleotides, the CDR3 is TGTGCCAGCAGCTTAGAGGGGACAGGGGACTACGAGCAGTACTTC. It specifies CASSLEGTGDYEQYF.

V is TRBV29-1 and J is TRBJ2-1, with 9 bases fitting TRBD2. From germline, CDR1 is SQVTM and CDR2 ANQGSEA. Trimming cost V 2 bases and J 8 bases; bases outside gene matches: 13. The CDR3 runs to 16 residues. This CDR3 is CSVELGSSGRYDEQFF. CDR3 nucleotides: TGCAGCGTTGAACTGGGGAGTAGCGGGAGATATGATGAGCAGTTCTTC.

V and J are TRBV11-2 and TRBJ1-3; 8 nucleotides align to TRBD1. The CDR3 is 13 residues long. Trimming cost V 1 base and J 8 bases; bases outside gene matches: 1. Germline assignment: CDR1 SGHAT and CDR2 FQNNGV. CDR3 sequence (DNA): TGTGCCAGCAGCTTAGGACAGGGGCACACCATATATTTT. Protein sequence: CASSLGQGHTIYF.

The chain couples TRBV5-6 to TRBJ2-7, with unresolved D. The length of the CDR3 is 14 residues. Between the trimmed V and J ends, which lost 5 bases and 3 bases, there was a span of 15 bases. The V gene's germline CDR1 is SGHDT and CDR2 YYEEEE. As DNA, the CDR3 is TGTGCCAGCAGTCCTGGTAATGTTCTCTACGAGCAGTACTTC. It encodes CASSPGNVLYEQYF.

The rearrangement links TRBV19 to TRBJ2-1, with 8 bases identical to TRBD1. This CDR3 has 15 residues. Trimming removed 6 bases from V and 2 bases from J; junction bases left unmatched: 6. Germline lookup yields CDR1 LNHDA and CDR2 SQIVND (reference sequence). CDR3: CASRRQGSTYNEQFF. For the CDR3, the DNA is TGTGCCAGTAGGAGACAGGGGTCCACCTACAATGAGCAGTTCTTC.

This chain connects TRBV2 to TRBJ2-3, with D uncertain. The CDR3 is 15 amino acids. Trimming shortened V by 0 bases and J by 1 base, and 8 bases separated the two germline ends. Looked up from germline, CDR1 is SNHLY and CDR2 is FYNNEI. Written as DNA, the CDR3 is TGTGCCAGCAGTGAAGCTGGTACGGGCACAGATACGCAGTATTTT. Translating it yields CASSEAGTGTDTQYF.

The chain employs TRBV29-1 and TRBJ2-7; 11 positions agree with TRBD1. The CDR3 covers 14 residues. J gave up 6 bases and V 2 bases, and 6 bases lay outside the gene matches. Germline V gene lookup returns CDR1 SQVTM and CDR2 ANQGSEA. The DNA of the CDR3 is TGCAGCGTTGAATTCGGGACAGGGGGTTTCGAGCAGTACTTC. It yields the protein CSVEFGTGGFEQYF.

This clone was seen a single time. V is TRBV9 and J is TRBJ2-7; 9 bases fit TRBD1. The CDR3 has 14 amino acids. The trim removed 4 bases at V and 7 bases at J, leaving 9 bases unmatched. In germline, CDR1 is SGDLS, CDR2 YYNGEE. CDR3 DNA sequence: TGTGCCAGCAGCCTCGGACAGGGGCTGGGAGAGCAGTACTTC. Translated, it gives CASSLGQGLGEQYF.

The V call is TRBV19, the J call TRBJ1-1, with 7 bases that match TRBD1. There are 15 residues in the CDR3. V trimming: 4 bases; J trimming: 6 bases; junction bases outside the gene matches: 11. Germline loops: CDR1 LNHDA, CDR2 SQIVND (reference sequence). The CDR3 region has the DNA TGTGCCAGTAGTAGTGGAGAGGGGGCAAGGGCTGAAGCTTTCTTT. It codes for CASSSGEGARAEAFF. Complete variable domain (other parts from reference TRBV19 and TRBJ1-1): DGGITQSPKYLFRKEGQNVTLSCEQNLNHDAMYWYRQDPGQGLRLIYYSQIVNDFQKGDIAEGYSVSREKKESFPLTVTSAQKNPTAFYLCASSSGEGARAEAFFGQGTRLTVV.

The chain couples TRBV5-4 to TRBJ2-7; TRBD2 is a possible D gene (7 bases). V lost 8 bases, J lost 0 bases, and 18 bases lay in between. CDR3 size: 15 residues. Per germline, CDR1 SGHNT and CDR2 YYREEE (reference sequence). The CDR3 sequence is CASQGGAASSYEQYF. As DNA, the CDR3 is TGTGCCAGTCAAGGGGGGGCGGCGAGCTCCTACGAGCAGTACTTC. Full variable domain (missing parts from reference TRBV5-4 and TRBJ2-7): ETGVTQSPTHLIKTRGQQVTLRCSSQSGHNTVSWYQQALGQGPQFIFQYYREEENGRGNFPPRFSGLQFPNYSSELNVNALELDDSALYLCASQGGAASSYEQYFGPGTRLTVT.

The CDR3 DNA is TGTGCCAGCAGTTCCTATGGGACTAGCGGATACACAGATACGCAGTATTTT. Translated, it gives CASSSYGTSGYTDTQYF. The rearrangement links TRBV6-9 to TRBJ2-3; 11 positions match TRBD2. With V trimmed by 4 bases and J by 2 bases, 8 bases remained unmatched. There are 17 residues in the CDR3. Germline-derived CDR1 and CDR2 are MNHGY and SVAAGI.

The gene calls are TRBV19 and TRBJ2-7; a weak D match, TRBD2 (5 bases). V was cut by 3 bases and J by 4 bases, with 16 bases left in between. Per germline, CDR1 LNHDA and CDR2 SQIVND (reference sequence). CDR3 length: 15 residues. CDR3 protein: CASSIGDYQFYEQYF. The CDR3 coding sequence is TGTGCCAGTAGTATTGGTGACTATCAGTTTTACGAGCAGTACTTC.

The J gene is TRBJ2-2, the V gene TRBV27; 9 bases agree with TRBD2. The CDR3 covers 16 residues. V lost 2 bases, J lost 1 base, and 2 bases stayed unmatched. The germline gives CDR1 MNHEY, CDR2 SMNVEV (reference sequence). This CDR3 is CASSLPSGVNTGELFF. The CDR3 DNA is TGTGCCAGCAGTTTACCTAGCGGGGTGAACACCGGGGAGCTGTTTTTT.

This clone has a handful of counts. The chain links TRBV10-3 to TRBJ2-7; 9 bases are a match to TRBD2. Germline CDR1 ENHRY, CDR2 SYGVKD. Trimming cost V 3 bases and J 2 bases; bases outside gene matches: 2. The CDR3 covers 14 residues. The CDR3 region has the DNA TGTGCCATCAGTGAAGCGGGGGGTGCCTACGAGCAGTACTTC. Its protein product is CAISEAGGAYEQYF.

The V and J genes are TRBV4-1 and TRBJ2-1, with 10 bases aligning to TRBD1. With 4 bases clipped from V and 3 bases from J, the junction kept 3 bases outside the gene matches. This CDR3 comprises 15 residues. Germline V gene data show CDR1 as MGHRA and CDR2 as YSYEKL. The CDR3 is CASSPGQGFYNEQFF. The CDR3 DNA reads as TGCGCCAGCAGCCCGGGACAGGGGTTCTACAATGAGCAGTTCTTC.

The rearrangement joins TRBV4-1 to TRBJ2-7; 8 bases line up with TRBD1. V lost 1 base, J lost 5 bases, and 7 bases stayed unmatched. CDR1 is MGHRA, CDR2 YSYEKL, per germline. The CDR3 totals 15 residues. In DNA form, the CDR3 reads TGCGCCAGCAGCCAAGGACAGGGGCCTACTAACGAGCAGTACTTC. The encoded protein is CASSQGQGPTNEQYF.

The CDR3 protein is CAISESQSRDGYTF. The CDR3 region has the DNA TGTGCCATCAGTGAGTCGCAGAGCAGGGATGGCTACACCTTC. The chain uses TRBV10-3 and TRBJ1-2, with D maybe TRBD1 (5 bases). The CDR3 covers 14 residues. Germline lookup yields CDR1 ENHRY and CDR2 SYGVKD. V lost 0 bases, J lost 6 bases, and 11 bases lay in between.

CDR3 in amino acids: CATSTGSGYEQYF. The CDR3 nucleotides read TGTGCCACCAGCACTGGCTCCGGCTACGAGCAGTACTTC. The chain links TRBV15 to TRBJ2-7; D call uncertain. Germline V lookup: CDR1 LNHNV, CDR2 YYDKDF (reference sequence). Trimming removed 4 bases at V and 3 bases at J, with 10 bases between. This CDR3 is built from 13 residues.

The rearrangement joins TRBV7-9 to TRBJ2-3, with 10 bases lining up with TRBD1. V was clipped by 7 bases and J by 1 base; unmatched bases: 5. The CDR3 has 15 residues. Germline CDR1 reads SEHNR; CDR2 reads FQNEAQ (reference sequence). The CDR3 DNA reads as TGTGCCAGCATCACCGGGACAGGGGGCACAGATACGCAGTATTTT. It is translated as CASITGTGGTDTQYF.